Following are 30 T cell receptor beta chains from one sample sequenced in a study of spatial heterogeneity in lung cancer. The study's findings and limits: Tumor mutation count correlated with how many alpha and beta TCRs expanded intratumorally.

Antigen specificity for these receptors is unknown. TCRdb independently ran MiXCR on the 5' RACE reads; one entry per CDR3 protein. The data contain roughly 8,900 distinct CDR3 sequences, about 9% of them singletons. Time point denoted: sample taken at primary tumor resection. The material sequenced was lung tumor tissue, taken at surgery. The receptors were gathered from a female donor with early-stage non-small cell lung cancer.

This chain uses TRBV12-3 or TRBV12-4 with TRBJ1-6; TRBD1 agrees at 7 bases. Unmatched junction bases numbered 6, after V lost 6 bases and J lost 7 bases. The CDR3 is 14 amino acids. DNA for the CDR3: TGTGCCAGCAGCCGGGACAGCGCGAATTCACCCCTCCACTTT. It yields the protein CASSRDSANSPLHF.

This clonotype came up many times. The chain recombines TRBV7-2 with TRBJ2-5; D is unclear. This CDR3 region has 13 residues. Germline lookup yields CDR1 SGHTA and CDR2 FQGNSA. V gave up 9 bases and J gave up 3 bases, with 14 bases separating them. The CDR3 bases are TGTGCCAGTAAGTCGGTGGTAAAAGAGACCCAGTACTTC. It is translated as CASKSVVKETQYF. Looking up the rest from reference TRBV7-2 and TRBJ2-5 gives the full variable domain: GAGVSQSPSNKVTEKGKDVELRCDPISGHTALYWYRQSLGQGLEFLIYFQGNSAPDKSGLPSDRFSAERTGGSVSTLTIQRTQQEDSAVYLCASKSVVKETQYFGPGTRLLVL.

This clonotype qualifies as medium-sized. This chain connects TRBV7-2 to TRBJ2-1, with 11 bases lining up with TRBD1. J gave up 7 bases and V 11 bases, and 7 bases lay outside the gene matches. This CDR3 spans 13 amino acids. Germline loops: CDR1 SGHTA, CDR2 FQGNSA. The CDR3 is CAGNRDRGNEQFF. The DNA for the CDR3 is TGTGCCGGCAACAGGGACAGGGGGAATGAGCAGTTCTTC.

V and J are TRBV4-3 and TRBJ2-4, with 8 bases identical to TRBD1. Germline-derived CDR1 and CDR2 are LGHNA and YSLEER. The CDR3 has 15 residues. V trimming: 3 bases; J trimming: 5 bases; junction bases outside the gene matches: 6. In DNA, the CDR3 is TGCGCCAGCAGCCAGAGGACAGGGTTCGAAAACATTCAGTACTTC. Translation gives CASSQRTGFENIQYF.

V is TRBV5-1 and J is TRBJ2-3; 9 nucleotides match TRBD1. CDR1 is SGHRS and CDR2 is YFSETQ in the germline V gene. CDR3 length equals 15 residues. With 2 bases clipped from V and 7 bases from J, the junction kept 8 bases outside the gene matches. The CDR3 DNA is TGCGCCAGCAGCTTCGGGGGGACAGGGACGCATACGCAGTATTTT. This translates into CASSFGGTGTHTQYF. Full variable domain (rest looked up from reference TRBV5-1 and TRBJ2-3): KAGVTQTPRYLIKTRGQQVTLSCSPISGHRSVSWYQQTPGQGLQFLFEYFSETQRNKGNFPGRFSGRQFSNSRSEMNVSTLELGDSALYLCASSFGGTGTHTQYFGPGTRLTVL.

The rearrangement links TRBV11-2 to TRBJ2-7; D is tentatively TRBD1 or TRBD2 (5 bases each). The germline V and J ends were trimmed by 6 bases and 1 base, with 13 bases remaining between them. Germline loops: CDR1 SGHAT, CDR2 FQNNGV. This CDR3 contains 14 residues. The CDR3 DNA is TGTGCCAGCAGGCGACCGGGACGGTCCTACGAGCAGTACTTC. Protein: CASRRPGRSYEQYF.

There are many counts of this clonotype. The chain recombines TRBV18 with TRBJ1-2; D is perhaps TRBD1 (6 bases). The germline V gene encodes CDR1 KGHSH and CDR2 LQKENI. Trimming stripped 3 bases from V and 7 bases from J, with 18 bases between. CDR3 size: 15 residues. The CDR3 reads CASSPSRDMLGGYTF. Written as DNA, the CDR3 is TGTGCCAGCTCACCGTCCCGGGACATGCTAGGTGGCTACACCTTC.

This clonotype has at least ten counts. J is TRBJ2-3 and V is TRBV27; TRBD2 aligns across 9 bases. CDR3 length equals 15 residues. Germline V gene data show CDR1 as MNHEY and CDR2 as SMNVEV (reference sequence). J gave up 5 bases and V 6 bases, and 9 bases lay outside the gene matches. The CDR3 reads CASSPWRGGRDTQYF. The CDR3 nucleotides read TGTGCCAGCAGCCCCTGGCGGGGGGGCAGAGATACGCAGTATTTT.

This clonotype is labeled medium-sized. The chain has TRBV5-6 and TRBJ1-1; tentatively, D is TRBD1 (5 bases). The V gene lost 0 bases and the J gene lost 3 bases, with 9 bases spanning the gap. Germline assignment: CDR1 SGHDT and CDR2 YYEEEE. CDR3 length: 14 residues. Here the CDR3 reads CASSLGVRDTEAFF. The CDR3, as DNA: TGTGCCAGCAGCTTGGGAGTCAGGGACACTGAAGCTTTCTTT. The whole variable domain, filled in from reference TRBV5-6 and TRBJ1-1, reads DAGVTQSPTHLIKTRGQQVTLRCSPKSGHDTVSWYQQALGQGPQFIFQYYEEEERQRGNFPDRFSGHQFPNYSSELNVNALLLGDSALYLCASSLGVRDTEAFFGQGTRLTVV.

Ten or more counts support this clonotype. The chain joins TRBV10-2 to TRBJ2-3; 7 bases are a match to TRBD1. J gave up 4 bases and V 0 bases, and 13 bases lay outside the gene matches. Per the germline V gene, CDR1 is WSHSY and CDR2 is SAAADI. The CDR3 sequence is 18 residues long. CDR3 sequence (DNA): TGCGCCAGCAGTGAGTCGGGTGGGCTAGGGGGCCTCTCAGATACGCAGTATTTT. Encoded protein: CASSESGGLGGLSDTQYF.

This rearrangement joins TRBV3-1 to TRBJ2-7; either TRBD1 or TRBD2 may supply D (5 bases each). This CDR3 has 13 amino acids. Germline assignment: CDR1 LGHDT and CDR2 YNNKEL (reference sequence). V lost 1 base and J 5 bases, leaving 9 bases between the germline ends. The CDR3 protein is CASSQGGTHEQYF. For the CDR3, the DNA is TGTGCCAGCAGCCAAGGAGGGACCCACGAGCAGTACTTC.

This clonotype was counted between two and nine times. The chain carries TRBV12-3 or TRBV12-4 and TRBJ2-2, with 7 bases aligning to TRBD1. CDR3 size: 13 residues. J lost 6 bases, V lost 6 bases, and 4 bases had no gene match. The DNA for the CDR3 is TGTGCCAGCAGGGCAGGGGGTCCCGGGGAGCTGTTTTTT. It is translated as CASRAGGPGELFF.

Only a few counts were recorded for this clonotype. This chain connects TRBV18 to TRBJ2-1, with TRBD2 matching 7 bases. CDR3 length: 18 residues. Trimming took 3 bases from V and 1 from J; bases not matched to a gene: 12. The germline V gene has CDR1 KGHSH and CDR2 LQKENI. This CDR3 is CASSPFVSGGDSYNEQFF. CDR3 coding DNA: TGTGCCAGCTCACCTTTCGTATCGGGGGGAGATTCCTACAATGAGCAGTTCTTC.

This clonotype was found many times. The chain has TRBV7-6 and TRBJ2-5; weak D call: TRBD1 (5 bases). Deletions cut 5 bases from V and 5 bases from J, with 9 bases between. Germline CDR1 reads SGHVS; CDR2 reads FNYEAQ. This CDR3 contains 12 residues. CDR3 sequence: CASSDKGETQYF. CDR3 sequence (DNA): TGTGCCAGCAGCGATAAGGGGGAGACCCAGTACTTC.

This clonotype came up once. Sequence at one end of the junction differs from germline and may be a read error. The J gene is TRBJ2-3, the V gene TRBV6-2 or TRBV6-3; no definite D call. This CDR3 is 11 amino acids long. Germline V gene sequence: CDR1 MNHEY, CDR2 SVGEGT. CDR3 region: CANSYTDTQYF. CDR3 coding DNA: TGTGCCAACAGTTATACAGATACGCAGTATTTT.

The CDR3 here is CASSPSNTGELFF. The CDR3 DNA reads TGCGCCAGCAGCCCCTCGAACACCGGGGAGCTGTTTTTT. The chain links TRBV4-1 to TRBJ2-2; D ambiguous. CDR1 and CDR2 from the germline V gene are MGHRA and YSYEKL. The length of the CDR3 is 13 residues. V was pared by 4 bases and J by 0 bases, with 3 bases between.

This clonotype was picked up one time. The gene calls are TRBV5-1 and TRBJ1-2; D may be TRBD1 (6 bases). Germline assignment: CDR1 SGHRS and CDR2 YFSETQ. The V end was cut by 2 bases, the J end by 4 bases, with 15 bases between. The CDR3 has 15 residues. The CDR3 DNA follows: TGCGCCAGCAGCTTCTCCAGGGGCACGTTCTATGGCTACACCTTC. Translation gives CASSFSRGTFYGYTF.

The chain employs TRBV7-2 and TRBJ2-5; tentatively, D is TRBD1 (7 bases). The CDR3 runs 15 residues. From germline, CDR1 is SGHTA and CDR2 FQGNSA. V was clipped by 2 bases and J by 4 bases, with 14 bases between them. The CDR3 reads CASSLPGGGAETQYF. The CDR3 DNA is TGTGCCAGCAGCTTACCAGGAGGGGGCGCAGAGACCCAGTACTTC.

In its sample, this clonotype was seen many times. This sequence joins TRBV3-1 and TRBJ2-2; 8 positions match TRBD1. The CDR3 spans 16 residues. Looked up from germline, CDR1 is LGHDT and CDR2 is YNNKEL (reference sequence). Germline trimming cut 4 bases from V and 7 bases from J; bases unmatched to any gene: 11. The CDR3 DNA follows: TGTGCCAGCAGCCGCAAGGGGTCAGGGGGCATCGGGGAGCTGTTTTTT. Translation: CASSRKGSGGIGELFF. The full variable domain, completed using reference TRBV3-1 and TRBJ2-2, is DTAVSQTPKYLVTQMGNDKSIKCEQNLGHDTMYWYKQDSKKFLKIMFSYNNKELIINETVPNRFSPKSPDKAHLNLHINSLELGDSAVYFCASSRKGSGGIGELFFGEGSRLTVL.

Relative to its sample, this clonotype is medium-sized (0.01 to 0.1%). The gene calls are TRBV10-3 and TRBJ2-7, with D hard to call. The germline V and J ends were trimmed by 9 bases and 0 bases, with 15 bases remaining between them. The CDR3 consists of 14 residues. Germline assignment: CDR1 ENHRY and CDR2 SYGVKD. The DNA for the CDR3 is TGTGCCATGTGGGCAGGACCACCCTCCTACGAGCAGTACTTC. It yields the protein CAMWAGPPSYEQYF.

This clonotype counts as medium-sized. The V gene is TRBV29-1, the J gene TRBJ1-2, with D possibly TRBD1 on 5 matching bases. The CDR3 contains 13 residues. V shed 6 bases and J shed 2 bases, with 13 bases lying between them. Germline V CDR1 and CDR2: SQVTM, ANQGSEA. CDR3 coding DNA: TGCAGCGTCCGACAGACAAAGAACTATGGCTACACCTTC. It codes for CSVRQTKNYGYTF. The full variable domain, in which reference TRBV29-1 and TRBJ1-2 provide the parts outside the CDR3, is SAVISQKPSRDICQRGTSLTIQCQVDSQVTMMFWYRQQPGQSLTLIATANQGSEATYESGFVIDKFPISRPNLTFSTLTVSNMSPEDSSIYLCSVRQTKNYGYTFGSGTRLTVV.

The chain joins TRBV10-3 to TRBJ2-5; D is perhaps TRBD1 or TRBD2 (5 bases each). V lost 6 bases and J lost 2, with 13 bases in between. This CDR3 contains 14 residues. Germline assignment: CDR1 ENHRY and CDR2 SYGVKD. Written as DNA, the CDR3 is TGTGCCATCAGCATCGGGACGGGACAAGAGACCCAGTACTTC. It encodes CAISIGTGQETQYF.

The gene calls are TRBV18 and TRBJ2-3, with 9 bases fitting TRBD2. Germline-derived CDR1 and CDR2 are KGHSH and LQKENI. This CDR3 is 16 amino acids long. V shed 2 bases and J 4 bases; nucleotides not matched to a gene: 7. CDR3 loop: CASSPNSGGNADTQYF. In DNA, the CDR3 is TGTGCCAGCTCACCAAATAGCGGGGGAAATGCAGATACGCAGTATTTT.

The rearrangement uses TRBV28 and TRBJ2-4; 7 nucleotides match TRBD2. The CDR3 is 15 amino acids. The germline V gene encodes CDR1 MDHEN and CDR2 SYDVKM. Trimming removed 5 bases from V and 4 bases from J; junction bases left unmatched: 8. DNA of the CDR3: TGTGCCAGCAGTCCCCAAGGGGAGGGAAAAAACATTCAGTACTTC. Its translation is CASSPQGEGKNIQYF.

There are a few counts of this clonotype. The chain recombines TRBV5-5 with TRBJ2-3; no clear D gene. V shed 2 bases and J shed 2 bases, with 3 bases lying between them. Per germline, CDR1 SGHKS and CDR2 YYEKEE (reference sequence). This CDR3 is built from 12 residues. DNA of the CDR3: TGTGCCAGCAGCTTAGACACAGATACGCAGTATTTT. This translates into CASSLDTDTQYF.

This clonotype was picked up many times. This sequence joins TRBV7-9 and TRBJ1-6; D gene unclear. This CDR3 contains 14 residues. Germline V gene sequence: CDR1 SEHNR, CDR2 FQNEAQ (reference sequence). Trimming took 1 base from V and 7 from J, leaving 8 bases between them. CDR3 protein: CASSLGWRNSPLHF. Written as DNA, the CDR3 is TGTGCCAGCAGCTTAGGATGGAGAAATTCACCCCTCCACTTT. The full variable domain, in which reference TRBV7-9 and TRBJ1-6 provide the parts outside the CDR3, is DTGVSQNPRHKITKRGQNVTFRCDPISEHNRLYWYRQTLGQGPEFLTYFQNEAQLEKSRLLSDRFSAERPKGSFSTLEIQRTEQGDSAMYLCASSLGWRNSPLHFGNGTRLTVT.

Worth noting for this clonotype: A read error may explain this, as a much larger clone is one base away. V and J are TRBV6-1 and TRBJ2-1; 7 nucleotides line up with TRBD2. Germline CDR1 reads MNHNS; CDR2 reads SASEGT. The CDR3 extends over 15 amino acids. In DNA form, the CDR3 reads TGTGTCAGCAGGGAATTTTCGGGGAGGGGTAATGAGCAGTTCTTC. Amino acids: CVSREFSGRGNEQFF.

The table lists this clonotype with many counts. DNA for the CDR3: TGTGCCAGCAGCCAAGGCGCAGGAGGGATGAACACTGAAGCTTTCTTT. It encodes CASSQGAGGMNTEAFF. V and J are TRBV3-1 and TRBJ1-1; unclear D gene. Germline CDR1 LGHDT, CDR2 YNNKEL (reference sequence). The CDR3 runs 16 residues. Deletions cut 1 base from V and 0 bases from J, with 12 bases between.

This clonotype was detected many times. The chain couples TRBV4-2 to TRBJ2-1; D possibly corresponds to TRBD2 (6 bases). Germline values: CDR1 LGHNA, CDR2 YNFKEQ. Trimming shortened V by 0 bases and J by 5 bases, and 11 bases separated the two germline ends. The CDR3 covers 15 residues. CDR3 DNA sequence: TGTGCCAGCAGCCAAGATGGCGGGGTCAACAATGAGCAGTTCTTC. It translates to CASSQDGGVNNEQFF.

This clonotype is labeled medium-sized. The chain couples TRBV5-1 to TRBJ1-2, with 7 bases fitting TRBD1. Losses at the gene ends were 5 bases for V and 3 bases for J; bases not matched to a gene: 4. CDR1 is SGHRS and CDR2 is YFSETQ in the germline V gene. The CDR3 length is 13 residues. The CDR3 region is CASSRQGDYGYTF. In DNA, the CDR3 is TGCGCCAGCAGTCGGCAGGGGGACTATGGCTACACCTTC.